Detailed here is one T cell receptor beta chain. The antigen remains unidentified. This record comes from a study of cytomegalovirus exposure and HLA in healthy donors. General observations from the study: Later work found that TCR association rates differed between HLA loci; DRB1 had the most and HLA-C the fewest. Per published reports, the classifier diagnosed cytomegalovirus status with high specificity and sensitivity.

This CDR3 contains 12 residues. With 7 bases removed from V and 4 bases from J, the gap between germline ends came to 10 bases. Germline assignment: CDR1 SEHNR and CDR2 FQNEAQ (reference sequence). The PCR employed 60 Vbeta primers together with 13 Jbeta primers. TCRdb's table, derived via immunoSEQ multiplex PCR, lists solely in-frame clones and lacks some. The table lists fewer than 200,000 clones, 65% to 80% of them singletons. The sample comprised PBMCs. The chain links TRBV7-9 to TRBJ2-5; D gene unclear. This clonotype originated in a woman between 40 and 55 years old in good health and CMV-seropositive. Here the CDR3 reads CASNLMAETQYF. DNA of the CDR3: TGTGCCAGCAACTTGATGGCAGAGACCCAGTACTTC.